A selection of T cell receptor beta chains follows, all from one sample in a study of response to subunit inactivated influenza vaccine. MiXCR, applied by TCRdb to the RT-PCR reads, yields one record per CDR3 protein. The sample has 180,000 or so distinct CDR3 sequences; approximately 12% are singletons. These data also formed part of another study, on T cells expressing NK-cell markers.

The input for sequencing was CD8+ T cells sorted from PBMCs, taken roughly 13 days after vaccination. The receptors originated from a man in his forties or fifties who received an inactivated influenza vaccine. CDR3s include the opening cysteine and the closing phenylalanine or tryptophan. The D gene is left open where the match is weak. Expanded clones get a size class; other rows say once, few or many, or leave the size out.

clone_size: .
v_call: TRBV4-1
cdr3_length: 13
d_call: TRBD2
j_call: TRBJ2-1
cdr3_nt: TGCGCCAGCAGCCAAGCTACTAGCGGTGAGCAGTTCTTC
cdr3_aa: CASSQATSGEQFF

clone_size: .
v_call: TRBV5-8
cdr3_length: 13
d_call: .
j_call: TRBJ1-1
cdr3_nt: TGTGCCAGCAGCCCCGGGGGCCTCACTGAAGCTTTCTTT
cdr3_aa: CASSPGGLTEAFF

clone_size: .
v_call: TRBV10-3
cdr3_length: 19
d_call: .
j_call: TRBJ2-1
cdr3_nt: TGTGCCATCAGTGAGCCTACAGCCGAACTATTAAGGGCCCCCAATGAGCAGTTCTTC
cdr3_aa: CAISEPTAELLRAPNEQFF

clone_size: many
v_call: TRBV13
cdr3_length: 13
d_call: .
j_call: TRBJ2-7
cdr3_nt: TGTGCCAGCAGCTTAGAGCACTCCTACGAGCAGTACTTC
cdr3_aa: CASSLEHSYEQYF

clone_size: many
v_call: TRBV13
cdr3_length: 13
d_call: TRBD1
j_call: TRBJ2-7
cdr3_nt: TGTGCCAGCAGCACTACAGGGGGACTCGAGCAGTACTTC
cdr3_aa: CASSTTGGLEQYF

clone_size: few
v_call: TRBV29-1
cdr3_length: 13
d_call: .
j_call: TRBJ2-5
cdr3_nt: TGCAGCGTTGAGACCAGATTCCAAGAGACCCAGTACTTC
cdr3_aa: CSVETRFQETQYF

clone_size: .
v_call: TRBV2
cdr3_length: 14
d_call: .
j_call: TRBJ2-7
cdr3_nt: TGTGCCGGACGAGGGGCTTTAGGCACCTACGAGCAGTACTTC
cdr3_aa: CAGRGALGTYEQYF

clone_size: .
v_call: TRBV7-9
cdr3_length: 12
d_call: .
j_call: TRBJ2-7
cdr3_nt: TGTGCCAGCAGATACGGACTTAACGAGCAGTACTTC
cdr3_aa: CASRYGLNEQYF

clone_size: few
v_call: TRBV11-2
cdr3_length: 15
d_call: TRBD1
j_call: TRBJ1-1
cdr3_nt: TGTGCCAGCAGCTCGAGAATGACAGGGGGCACTGAAGCTTTCTTT
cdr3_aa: CASSSRMTGGTEAFF

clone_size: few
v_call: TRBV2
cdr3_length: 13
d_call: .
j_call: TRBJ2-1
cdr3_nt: TGTGCCAGCAGTGCAGGGGCGTACAATGAGCAGTTCTTC
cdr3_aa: CASSAGAYNEQFF

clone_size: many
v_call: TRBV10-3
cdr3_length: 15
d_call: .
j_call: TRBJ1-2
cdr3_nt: TGTGCCATCAGTGAGTCAAAGGAGGGCGCCTATGGCTACACCTTC
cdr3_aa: CAISESKEGAYGYTF

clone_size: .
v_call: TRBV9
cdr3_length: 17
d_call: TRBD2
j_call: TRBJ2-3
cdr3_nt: TGTGCCAGCAGCACCGAGTGGTGGACTAGCGCCACAGATACGCAGTATTTT
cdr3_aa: CASSTEWWTSATDTQYF

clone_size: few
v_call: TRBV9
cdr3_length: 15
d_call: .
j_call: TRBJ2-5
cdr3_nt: TGTGCCAGCAGCGTAGAAGGGACCAGACAAGAGACCCAGTACTTC
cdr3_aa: CASSVEGTRQETQYF

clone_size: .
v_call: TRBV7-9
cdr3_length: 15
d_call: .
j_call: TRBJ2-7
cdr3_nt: TGTGCCAGCAGCTTACCTGAACCAGGGTCCTACGAGCAGTACTTC
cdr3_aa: CASSLPEPGSYEQYF

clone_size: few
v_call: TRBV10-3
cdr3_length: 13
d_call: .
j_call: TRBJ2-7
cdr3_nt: TGTGCCATTTCCATTTTCGGGAGCGACGAGCAGTACTTC
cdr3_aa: CAISIFGSDEQYF

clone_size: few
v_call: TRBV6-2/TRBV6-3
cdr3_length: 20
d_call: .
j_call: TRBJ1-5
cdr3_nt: TGTGCCAGCAGTTTTCCCCAGACAGGCGGAACGACTTATAGCAATCAGCCCCAGCATTTT
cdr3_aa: CASSFPQTGGTTYSNQPQHF

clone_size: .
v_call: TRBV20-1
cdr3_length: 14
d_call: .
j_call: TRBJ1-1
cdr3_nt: TGCAGTGCTCCTCCAGGAGGACCGAACACTGAAGCTTTCTTT
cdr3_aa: CSAPPGGPNTEAFF

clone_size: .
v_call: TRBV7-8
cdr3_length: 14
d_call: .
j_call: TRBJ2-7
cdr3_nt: TGTGCCAGCAGCTTTCCCGGGCTACCCTACGAGCAGTACTTC
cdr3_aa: CASSFPGLPYEQYF

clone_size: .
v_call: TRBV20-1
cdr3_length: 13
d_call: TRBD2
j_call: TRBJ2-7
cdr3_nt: TGCAGTGCTCTGGGACTAGCCTCCTACGAGCAGTACTTC
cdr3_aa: CSALGLASYEQYF

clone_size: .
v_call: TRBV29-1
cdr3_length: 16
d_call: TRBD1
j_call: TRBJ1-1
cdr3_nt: TGCAGCGTTGAACTTCCCCCAGGGGGTTTGAACACTGAAGCTTTCTTT
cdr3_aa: CSVELPPGGLNTEAFF

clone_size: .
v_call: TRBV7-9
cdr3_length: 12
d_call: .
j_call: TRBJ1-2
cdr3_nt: TGTGCCAGCGGGCAGAACGCCTATGGCTACACCTTC
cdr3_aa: CASGQNAYGYTF

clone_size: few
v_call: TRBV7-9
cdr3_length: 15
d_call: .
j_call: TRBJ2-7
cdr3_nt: TGTGCCAGCAGCAACTCACCGGGACACCCGCTCGGGCAGTACTTC
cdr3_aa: CASSNSPGHPLGQYF

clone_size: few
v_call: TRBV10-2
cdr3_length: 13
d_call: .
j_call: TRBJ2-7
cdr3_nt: TGCGCCAGCAGTGAGCTAGCGACCGGCGAGCAGTACTTC
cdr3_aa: CASSELATGEQYF

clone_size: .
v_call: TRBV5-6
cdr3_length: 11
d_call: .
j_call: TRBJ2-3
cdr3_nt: TGTGCCAGCTCGCGGTCAGATACGCAGTATTTT
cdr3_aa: CASSRSDTQYF

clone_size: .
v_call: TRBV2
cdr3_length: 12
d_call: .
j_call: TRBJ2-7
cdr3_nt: TGTGCCAGCATCCGGGCTGCCTCTGAGCAGTACTTC
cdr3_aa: CASIRAASEQYF

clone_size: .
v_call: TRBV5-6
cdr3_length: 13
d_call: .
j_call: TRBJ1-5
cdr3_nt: TGTGCCAGCAGCTTGGGCTATGGCCAGCCCCAGCATTTT
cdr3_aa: CASSLGYGQPQHF

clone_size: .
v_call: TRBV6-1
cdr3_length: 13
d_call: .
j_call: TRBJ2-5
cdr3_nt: TGTGCCAGCAAGCAGGGAAGGGAAGAGACCCAGTACTTC
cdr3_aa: CASKQGREETQYF

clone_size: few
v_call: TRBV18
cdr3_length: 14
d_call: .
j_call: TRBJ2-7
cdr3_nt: TGTGCCAGCTCACCCCGACAGGACAGCTACGAGCAGTACTTC
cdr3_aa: CASSPRQDSYEQYF

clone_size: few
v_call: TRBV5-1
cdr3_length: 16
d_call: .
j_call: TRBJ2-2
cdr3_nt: TGCGCCAGCAGCTTCTATCAGGGCTCGAACACCGGGGAGCTGTTTTTT
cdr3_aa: CASSFYQGSNTGELFF

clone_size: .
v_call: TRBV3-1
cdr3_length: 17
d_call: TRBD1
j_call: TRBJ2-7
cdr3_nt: TGTGCCAGCAGCCAAGAAGTGCAGGGGGTCAGATCCTACGAGCAGTACTTC
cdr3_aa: CASSQEVQGVRSYEQYF

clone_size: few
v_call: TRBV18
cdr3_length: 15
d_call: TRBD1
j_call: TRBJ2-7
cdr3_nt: TGTGCCAGCTCAGCCCGGGACAGGGGGTCTTACGAGCAGTACTTC
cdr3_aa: CASSARDRGSYEQYF

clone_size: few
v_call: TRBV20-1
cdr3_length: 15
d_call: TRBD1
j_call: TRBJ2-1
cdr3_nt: TGCAGTGCTCCAGTTTTGACAGGGTCCTACAATGAGCAGTTCTTC
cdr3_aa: CSAPVLTGSYNEQFF

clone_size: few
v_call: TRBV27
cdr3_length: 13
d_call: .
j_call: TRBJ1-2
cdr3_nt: TGTGCCAGCAGCATAACCAGGGTCTCTGGCTACACCTTC
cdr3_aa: CASSITRVSGYTF

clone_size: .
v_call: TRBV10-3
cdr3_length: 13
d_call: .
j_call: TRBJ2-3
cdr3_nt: TGTGCCATCAGCGTCAACCAGGGGAGATGGAGAACTTTT
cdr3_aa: CAISVNQGRWRTF

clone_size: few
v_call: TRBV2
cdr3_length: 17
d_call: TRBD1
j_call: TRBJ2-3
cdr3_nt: TGTGCCAGCAGTCCAATTACGGACAGGGCCAACACAGATACGCAGTATTTT
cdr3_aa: CASSPITDRANTDTQYF

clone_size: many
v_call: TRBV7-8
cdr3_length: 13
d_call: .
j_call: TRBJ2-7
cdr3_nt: TGTGCCAGCAGCCCCCGACATCTCTACGAGCAGTACTTC
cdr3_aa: CASSPRHLYEQYF

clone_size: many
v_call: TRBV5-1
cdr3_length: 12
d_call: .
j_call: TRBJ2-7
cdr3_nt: TGCGCCAGCAGCTTAACCGGGGACGAGCAGTACTTC
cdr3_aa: CASSLTGDEQYF

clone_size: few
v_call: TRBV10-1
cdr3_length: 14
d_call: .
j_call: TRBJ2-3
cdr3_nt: TGCGCCACCGCGCCCGGGGTATACACAGATACGCAGTATTTT
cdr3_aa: CATAPGVYTDTQYF

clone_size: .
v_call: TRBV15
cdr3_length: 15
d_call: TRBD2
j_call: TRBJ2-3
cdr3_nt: TGTGCCACCAGCAGAGGTCCTAGCGGGGCAGATACGCAGTATTTT
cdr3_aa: CATSRGPSGADTQYF

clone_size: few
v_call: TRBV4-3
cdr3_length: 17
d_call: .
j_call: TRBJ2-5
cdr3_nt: TGCGCCAGCAGCCAATCCTTGACAGCCGAAGGAATAGAGACCCAGTACTTC
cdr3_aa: CASSQSLTAEGIETQYF

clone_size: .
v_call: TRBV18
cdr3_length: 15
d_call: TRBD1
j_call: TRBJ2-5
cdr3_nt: TGTGCCAGCTCACCGGAGGGACAGGACCAAGAGACCCAGTACTTC
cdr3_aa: CASSPEGQDQETQYF

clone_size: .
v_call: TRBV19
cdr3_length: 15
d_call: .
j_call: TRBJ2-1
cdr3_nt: TGTGCCAGTAGTACTGGCGGCGGGACCGGCAATGAGCAGTTCTTC
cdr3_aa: CASSTGGGTGNEQFF

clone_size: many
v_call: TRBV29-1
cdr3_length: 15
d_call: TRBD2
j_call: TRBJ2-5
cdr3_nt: TGCAGCGTTGAATGGCTAGCGGAGACCCAAGAGACCCAGTACTTC
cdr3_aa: CSVEWLAETQETQYF

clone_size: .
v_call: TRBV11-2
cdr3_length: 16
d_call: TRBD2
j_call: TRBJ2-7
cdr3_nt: TGTGCCAGCACCGAGATAGGGCTAGCGGGAGAGTACGAGCAGTACTTC
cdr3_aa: CASTEIGLAGEYEQYF

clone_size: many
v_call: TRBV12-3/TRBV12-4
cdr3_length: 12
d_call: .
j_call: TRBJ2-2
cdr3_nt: TGTGCCAGCAGCCCCCCGGAGGGGGAGCTGTTTTTT
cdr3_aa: CASSPPEGELFF

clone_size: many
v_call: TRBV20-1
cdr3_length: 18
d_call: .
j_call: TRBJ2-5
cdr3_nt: TGCAGTGCTAGGGATCCGGGACGCTGGCAATTCACGGAAGAGACCCAGTACTTC
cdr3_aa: CSARDPGRWQFTEETQYF

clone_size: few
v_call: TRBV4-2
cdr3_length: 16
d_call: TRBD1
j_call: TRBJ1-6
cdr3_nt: TGTGCCAGCAGCCACTCCTGGACAGGGTATAATTCACCCCTCCACTTT
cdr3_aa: CASSHSWTGYNSPLHF

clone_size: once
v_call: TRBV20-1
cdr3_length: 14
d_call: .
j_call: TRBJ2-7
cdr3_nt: TGCAGTGCCCCGCCGGCGGTAGTCTCCTACGAGCAGTACTTC
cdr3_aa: CSAPPAVVSYEQYF

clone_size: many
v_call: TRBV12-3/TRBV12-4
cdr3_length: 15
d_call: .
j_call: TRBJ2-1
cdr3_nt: TGTGCCAGCAGTTTAGGGCTCAGCAAATTCAATGAGCAGTTCTTC
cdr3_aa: CASSLGLSKFNEQFF

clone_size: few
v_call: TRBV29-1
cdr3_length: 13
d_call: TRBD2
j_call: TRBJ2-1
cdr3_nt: TGCAGCGTTGAAGATGGCGGGGGGAATGAGCAGTTCTTC
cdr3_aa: CSVEDGGGNEQFF

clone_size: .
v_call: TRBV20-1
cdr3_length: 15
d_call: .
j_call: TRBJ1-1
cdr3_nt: TGCAGTGCTAGAGCCCGTGGGCAGGGGAACACTGAAGCTTTCTTT
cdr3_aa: CSARARGQGNTEAFF

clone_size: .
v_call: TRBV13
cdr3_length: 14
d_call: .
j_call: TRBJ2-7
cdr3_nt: TGTGCCAGCAGCTTGGATAGCGGCTCCTACGAGCAGTACTTC
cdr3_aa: CASSLDSGSYEQYF

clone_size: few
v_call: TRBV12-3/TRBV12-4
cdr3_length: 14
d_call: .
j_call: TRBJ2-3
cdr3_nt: TGTGCCAGCAGTGCTCCCTGGGGGACAGATACGCAGTATTTT
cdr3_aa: CASSAPWGTDTQYF

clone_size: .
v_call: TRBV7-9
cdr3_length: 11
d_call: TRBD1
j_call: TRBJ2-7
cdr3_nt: TGTGCCAGCAGCACAGGGGACGAGCAGTACTTC
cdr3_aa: CASSTGDEQYF

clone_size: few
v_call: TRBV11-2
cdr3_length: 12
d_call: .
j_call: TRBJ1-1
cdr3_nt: TGTGCCAGCAGCTTCGGGCACACTGAAGCTTTCTTT
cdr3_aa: CASSFGHTEAFF